This T cell receptor beta chain was found in a study of T-cell reconstitution after alpha-beta-depleted transplantation in children. Study-level findings and limits: Reportedly, alpha-beta T cells present about two months post-transplant originated from several hundred expanded clones of graft origin. Among T cells one year after transplant, newly produced cells accounted for most counts and diversity. At day 60, the high TCRbeta diversity found in some patients originated from recipient T cells and thymic progenitors that had survived.

Unique molecular identifiers were incorporated into the prepared TCRbeta library. Each CDR3 protein gets one entry after TCRdb re-called the PCR reads with MiXCR. The table has around 200,000 distinct CDR3 sequences, roughly a sixth seen once. The CDR3 has 15 amino acids. Germline V gene sequence: CDR1 WNHNN, CDR2 SYGVQD (reference sequence). Trimming removed 3 bases at V and 3 bases at J, with 13 bases between. Note on this clonotype: The antigen is unknown.

The clonotype originates from a male patient aged 2-9 years who had a stem cell transplant for acute lymphoblastic leukemia, so the T cells may come from the graft donor. V gene TRBV10-1 combines with J gene TRBJ2-3; no clear D. The sample in question was PBMCs, mostly from graft donor cells, obtained 360 days after TCRalphabeta/CD19-depleted stem cell transplant. The CDR3 nucleotides read TGCGCCAGCAGTGAATCCCACCTCGGAACAGATACGCAGTATTTT. Translating it yields CASSESHLGTDTQYF.